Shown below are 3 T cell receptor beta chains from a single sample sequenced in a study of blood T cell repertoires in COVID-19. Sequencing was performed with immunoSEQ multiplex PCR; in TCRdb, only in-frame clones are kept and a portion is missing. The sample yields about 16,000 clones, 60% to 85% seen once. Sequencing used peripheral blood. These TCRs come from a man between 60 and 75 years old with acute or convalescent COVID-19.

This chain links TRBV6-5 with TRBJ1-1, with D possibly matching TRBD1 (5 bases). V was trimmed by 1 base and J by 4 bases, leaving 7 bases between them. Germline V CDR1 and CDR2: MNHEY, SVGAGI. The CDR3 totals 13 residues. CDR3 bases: TGTGCCAGCAGTTACTTTCAGGGCACTGAAGCTTTCTTT. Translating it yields CASSYFQGTEAFF.

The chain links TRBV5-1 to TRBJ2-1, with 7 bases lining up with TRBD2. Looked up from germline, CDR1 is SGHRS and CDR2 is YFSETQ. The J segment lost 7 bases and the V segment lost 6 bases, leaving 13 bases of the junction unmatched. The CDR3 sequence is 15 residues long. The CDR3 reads CASTPAGAVGNEQFF. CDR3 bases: TGCGCCAGCACCCCCGCGGGAGCCGTGGGTAATGAGCAGTTCTTC.

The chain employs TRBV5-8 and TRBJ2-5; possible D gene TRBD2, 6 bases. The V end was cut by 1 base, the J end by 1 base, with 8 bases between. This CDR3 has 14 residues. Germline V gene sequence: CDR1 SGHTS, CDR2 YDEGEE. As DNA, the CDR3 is TGTGCCAGCAGCTTGCGGGGGACCCAAGAGACCCAGTACTTC. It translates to CASSLRGTQETQYF.